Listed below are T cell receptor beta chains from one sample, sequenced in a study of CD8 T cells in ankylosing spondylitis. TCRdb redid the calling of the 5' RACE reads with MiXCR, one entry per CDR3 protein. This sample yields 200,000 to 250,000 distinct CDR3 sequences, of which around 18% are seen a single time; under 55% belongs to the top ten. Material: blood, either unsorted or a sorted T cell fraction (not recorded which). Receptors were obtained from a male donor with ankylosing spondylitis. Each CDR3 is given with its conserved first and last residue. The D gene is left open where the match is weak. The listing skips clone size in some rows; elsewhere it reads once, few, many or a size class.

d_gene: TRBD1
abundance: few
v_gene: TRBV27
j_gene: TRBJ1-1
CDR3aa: CASSYVGATGLSADTEAFF
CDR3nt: TGTGCCAGCAGCTATGTTGGGGCGACAGGGTTATCGGCGGACACTGAAGCTTTCTTT

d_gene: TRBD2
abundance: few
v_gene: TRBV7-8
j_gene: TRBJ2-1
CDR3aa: CASSLSSGRVWSPLNEQFF
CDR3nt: TGTGCCAGCAGCTTATCTAGCGGGAGAGTGTGGTCTCCCCTCAATGAGCAGTTCTTC

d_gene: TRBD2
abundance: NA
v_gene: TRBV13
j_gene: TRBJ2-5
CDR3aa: CASSFSGGETQYF
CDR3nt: TGTGCCAGCAGCTTTAGCGGGGGTGAGACCCAGTACTTC

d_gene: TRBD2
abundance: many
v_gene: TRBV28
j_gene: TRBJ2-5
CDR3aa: CASSLGETSGETQYF
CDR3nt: TGTGCCAGCAGTTTGGGTGAGACTAGCGGGGAGACCCAGTACTTC

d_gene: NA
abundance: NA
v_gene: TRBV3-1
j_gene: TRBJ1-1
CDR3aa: CASSQGTVEAFF
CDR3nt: TGTGCCAGCAGCCAAGGGACCGTGGAAGCTTTCTTT

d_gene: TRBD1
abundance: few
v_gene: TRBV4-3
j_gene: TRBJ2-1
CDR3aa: CASSQEDRAGNEQFF
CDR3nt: TGCGCCAGCAGCCAGGAGGACAGGGCCGGGAATGAGCAGTTCTTC

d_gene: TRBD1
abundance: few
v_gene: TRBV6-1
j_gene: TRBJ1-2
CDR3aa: CASSIGTAYGYTF
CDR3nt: TGTGCCAGCAGTATCGGGACAGCCTATGGCTACACCTTC

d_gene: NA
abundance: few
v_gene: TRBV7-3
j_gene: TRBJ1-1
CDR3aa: CASSSSGEMTEAFF
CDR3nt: TGTGCCAGCAGCTCCTCAGGGGAAATGACTGAAGCTTTCTTT

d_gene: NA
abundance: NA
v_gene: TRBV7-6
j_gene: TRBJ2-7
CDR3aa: CASSFGVDYEQYF
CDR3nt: TGTGCCAGCAGCTTCGGGGTTGACTACGAGCAGTACTTC

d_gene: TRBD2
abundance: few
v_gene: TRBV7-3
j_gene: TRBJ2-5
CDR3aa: CASSSGTSGGVEETQYF
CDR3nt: TGTGCCAGCAGCTCCGGGACTAGCGGGGGAGTGGAAGAGACCCAGTACTTC

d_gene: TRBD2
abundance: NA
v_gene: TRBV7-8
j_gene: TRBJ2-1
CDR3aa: CASSFLAAPYDEQFF
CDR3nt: TGTGCCAGCAGCTTCCTAGCGGCCCCCTACGATGAGCAGTTCTTC

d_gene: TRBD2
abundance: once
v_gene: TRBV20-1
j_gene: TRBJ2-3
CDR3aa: CSASLAGVPDTQYF
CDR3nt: TGCAGTGCTAGTCTAGCGGGAGTTCCAGATACGCAGTATTTT

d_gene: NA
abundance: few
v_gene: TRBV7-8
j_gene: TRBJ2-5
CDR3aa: CASSFMGQETQYF
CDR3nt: TGTGCCAGCAGCTTCATGGGGCAAGAGACCCAGTACTTC

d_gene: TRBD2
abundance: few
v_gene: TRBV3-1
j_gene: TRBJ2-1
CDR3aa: CASSQDRLAGGPESNEQFF
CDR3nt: TGTGCCAGCAGCCAAGATAGGCTAGCGGGAGGGCCGGAGAGCAATGAGCAGTTCTTC

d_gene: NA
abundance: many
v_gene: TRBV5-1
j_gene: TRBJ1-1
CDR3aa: CASSLDSTEAFF
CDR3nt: TGCGCCAGCAGCTTGGACAGTACTGAAGCTTTCTTT

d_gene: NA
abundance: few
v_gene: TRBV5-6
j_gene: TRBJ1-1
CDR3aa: CASSPPTGTEAFF
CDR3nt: TGTGCCAGCAGCCCACCGACAGGCACTGAAGCTTTCTTT